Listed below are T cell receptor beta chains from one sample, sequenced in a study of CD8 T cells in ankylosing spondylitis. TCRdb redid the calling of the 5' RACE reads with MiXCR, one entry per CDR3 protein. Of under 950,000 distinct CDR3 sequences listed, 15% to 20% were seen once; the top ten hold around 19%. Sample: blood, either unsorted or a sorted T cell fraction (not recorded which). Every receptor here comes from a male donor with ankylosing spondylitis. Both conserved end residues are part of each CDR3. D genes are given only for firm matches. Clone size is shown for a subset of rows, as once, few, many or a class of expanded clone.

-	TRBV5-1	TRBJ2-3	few	TGCGCCAGCAGCTTGGTCGGACTGCAGTATTTT	CASSLVGLQYF
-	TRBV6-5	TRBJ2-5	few	TGTGCCAGCAGTTATTCCCAACTGGAGACCCAGTACTTC	CASSYSQLETQYF
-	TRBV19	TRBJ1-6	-	TGTGCCAGTAGGCCGGGCCTGGGGAATTCACCCCTCCACTTT	CASRPGLGNSPLHF
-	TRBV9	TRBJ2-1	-	TGTGCCAGCAGCGCCTGGCGGGACTACAATGAGCAGTTCTTC	CASSAWRDYNEQFF
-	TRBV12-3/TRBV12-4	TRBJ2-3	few	TGTGCCAGCAGACTAAACAGGGACACAGATACGCAGTATTTT	CASRLNRDTDTQYF
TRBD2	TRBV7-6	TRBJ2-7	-	TGTGCCAGCAGCTCCTGGACTAGCGGGAGTCCCCACGAGCAGTACTTC	CASSSWTSGSPHEQYF
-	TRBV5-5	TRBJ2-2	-	TGTGCCAGCAGCTTGGCAGTAGCGACCGGGGAGCTGTTTTTT	CASSLAVATGELFF
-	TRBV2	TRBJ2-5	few	TGTGCCAGTATGGAGGGGAGAGAGACCCAGTACTTC	CASMEGRETQYF
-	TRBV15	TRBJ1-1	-	TGTGCCACCAGCAGAGATGTGGGGTTGGGCACTGAAGCTTTCTTT	CATSRDVGLGTEAFF
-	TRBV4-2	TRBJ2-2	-	TGTGCCAGCAGCCAATATGGGCGCACGGATCAGGGCGGGGAGCTGTTTTTT	CASSQYGRTDQGGELFF
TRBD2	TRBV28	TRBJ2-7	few	TGTGCCAGCAGCTGGGCTTTCGGGGGTAGCGGGAGGGCCGGGTACGAGCAGTACTTC	CASSWAFGGSGRAGYEQYF
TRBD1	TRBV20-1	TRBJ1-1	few	TGCAGTGCTCGGATCCCTAAAGTGACAGGGGGCCTTTCTGAAGCTTTCTTT	CSARIPKVTGGLSEAFF
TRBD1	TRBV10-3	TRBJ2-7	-	TGTGCCATCAGTGAGAGCGGGACAGGGGGATACGAGCAGTACTTC	CAISESGTGGYEQYF
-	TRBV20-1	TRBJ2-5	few	TGCAGTGCTAGAGATTGGGAGCCGGGAACCTACCAAGAGACCCAGTACTTC	CSARDWEPGTYQETQYF
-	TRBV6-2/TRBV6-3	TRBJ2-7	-	TGTGCCAGCAGCCCCACCCGGGGTAGGGAGCAGTACTTC	CASSPTRGREQYF
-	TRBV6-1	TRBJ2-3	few	TGTGCCAGCAGTGTAGTTATTAGCACAGATACGCAGTATTTT	CASSVVISTDTQYF
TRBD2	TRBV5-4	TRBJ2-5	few	TGTGCCAGCAGCGAGCGGGGGGGAATTCACCAAGAGACCCAGTACTTC	CASSERGGIHQETQYF
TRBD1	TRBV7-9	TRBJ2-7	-	TGTGCCAGCAGCTTGGGGACAGGCGCTCCTGGCGAGCAGTACTTC	CASSLGTGAPGEQYF
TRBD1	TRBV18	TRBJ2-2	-	TGTGCCAGCTCACCGCTGAAGGACAGGGCGAACACCGGGGAGCTGTTTTTT	CASSPLKDRANTGELFF
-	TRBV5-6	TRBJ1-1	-	TGTGCCAGCAGCTTGGGTGCCAGGGAAGCGGACACTGAAGCTTTCTTT	CASSLGAREADTEAFF
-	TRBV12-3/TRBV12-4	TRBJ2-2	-	TGTGCCAGCAGCCCAGACGCCACCGGGGAGCTGTTTTTT	CASSPDATGELFF
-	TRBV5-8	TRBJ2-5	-	TGTGCCAGCAGCTTCCTCCTACGGGAAGAGACCCAGTACTTC	CASSFLLREETQYF
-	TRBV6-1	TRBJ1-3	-	TGTGCCAGCACCGTAGACAGGTCTGGAAACACCATATATTTT	CASTVDRSGNTIYF
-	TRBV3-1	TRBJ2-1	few	TGTGCCAGCAGCCAAGGCTTCGGTTGGGGCAATGAGCAGTTCTTC	CASSQGFGWGNEQFF
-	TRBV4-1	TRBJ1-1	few	TGCGCCAGCGGAGTGGCAGGGACCACCGGGGGAGCTTTCTTT	CASGVAGTTGGAFF
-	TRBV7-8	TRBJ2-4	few	TGTGCCAGCAGCTTAGCAGGGACCCCAAGGGAAAACATTCAGTACTTC	CASSLAGTPRENIQYF
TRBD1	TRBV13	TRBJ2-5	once	TGTGCCAGCAATACAGGGGGGCGGGCTAAGCAAGAGACCCAGTACTTC	CASNTGGRAKQETQYF
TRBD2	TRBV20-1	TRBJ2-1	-	TGCAGTGCTAGGGTGGCTAGCGGGACCAATGAGCAGTTCTTC	CSARVASGTNEQFF
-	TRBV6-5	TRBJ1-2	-	TGTGCCAGCAGTTTTACAGGGACTGGGGGCTACACCTTC	CASSFTGTGGYTF
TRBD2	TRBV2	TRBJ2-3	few	TGTGCCAGCGTAAGAGCGGGGGAGACAGATACGCAGTATTTT	CASVRAGETDTQYF
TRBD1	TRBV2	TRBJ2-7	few	TGTGCCAGCACCGAACAGGGGTTCTCGGGCGAGCAGTACTTC	CASTEQGFSGEQYF
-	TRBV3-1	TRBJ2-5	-	TGTGCCAGCAGCCGATCACGAACGGGAGAAGAGACCCAGTACTTC	CASSRSRTGEETQYF
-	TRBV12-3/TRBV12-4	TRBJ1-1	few	TGTGCCAGCAGGGATCTGGGCCCTGGAGCTTTCTTT	CASRDLGPGAFF
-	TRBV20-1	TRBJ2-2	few	TGCAGTGCTAAGGTTTCGGGGACCGGGGAGCTGTTTTTT	CSAKVSGTGELFF
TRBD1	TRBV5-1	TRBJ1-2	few	TGCGCCAGCAGCGACCGGACAGGGGGCGCGGATGGCTACACCTTC	CASSDRTGGADGYTF
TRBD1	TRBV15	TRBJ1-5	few	TGTGCCACCAGCAGAGATCGAACCTACAGGGGAAGCAATCAGCCCCAGCATTTT	CATSRDRTYRGSNQPQHF
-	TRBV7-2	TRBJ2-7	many	TGTGCCAGCAGCTTAGGTGTAGGGGTTGAGCAGTACTTC	CASSLGVGVEQYF
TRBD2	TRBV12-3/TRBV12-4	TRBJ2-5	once	TGTGCCAGCAGTTCGGTAGCGGGGGCACCGGGGGGGCGAGAGACCCAGTACTTC	CASSSVAGAPGGRETQYF
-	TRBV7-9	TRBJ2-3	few	TGTGCCAGCACCCTGGGGTCAATCCGCACAGATACGCAGTATTTT	CASTLGSIRTDTQYF
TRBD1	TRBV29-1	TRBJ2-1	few	TGCAGCGTAGGGACAGGGGGCTACCATGAGCAGTTCTTC	CSVGTGGYHEQFF
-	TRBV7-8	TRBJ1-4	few	TGTGCCAGCAGCTTAAACGGGAGAGGCGAAAAACTGTTTTTT	CASSLNGRGEKLFF
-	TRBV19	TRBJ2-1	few	TGTGCCAGTAGCGGATCGTCTAGCTCCTCCTACAATGAGCAGTTCTTC	CASSGSSSSSYNEQFF
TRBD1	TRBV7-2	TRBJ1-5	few	TGTGCCAGCAGCTTAGACAGGGGGCGCATTAATCAGCCCCAGCATTTT	CASSLDRGRINQPQHF
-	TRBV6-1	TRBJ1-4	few	TGTGCCAGCAGTGCGGAGGGGTATACTAATGAAAAACTGTTTTTT	CASSAEGYTNEKLFF
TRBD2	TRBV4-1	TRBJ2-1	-	TGCGCCAGCAGCTCTTATTCCCTAGCGGGGGGTCTCAATGAGCAGTTCTTC	CASSSYSLAGGLNEQFF
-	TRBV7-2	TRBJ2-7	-	TGTGCCAGCAGCTTAGTCTTCGACTACAGCTCCTACGAGCAGTACTTC	CASSLVFDYSSYEQYF
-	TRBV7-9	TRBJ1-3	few	TGTGCCAGCAGCCCAGGGGCCACGGAAGGAAACACCATATATTTT	CASSPGATEGNTIYF